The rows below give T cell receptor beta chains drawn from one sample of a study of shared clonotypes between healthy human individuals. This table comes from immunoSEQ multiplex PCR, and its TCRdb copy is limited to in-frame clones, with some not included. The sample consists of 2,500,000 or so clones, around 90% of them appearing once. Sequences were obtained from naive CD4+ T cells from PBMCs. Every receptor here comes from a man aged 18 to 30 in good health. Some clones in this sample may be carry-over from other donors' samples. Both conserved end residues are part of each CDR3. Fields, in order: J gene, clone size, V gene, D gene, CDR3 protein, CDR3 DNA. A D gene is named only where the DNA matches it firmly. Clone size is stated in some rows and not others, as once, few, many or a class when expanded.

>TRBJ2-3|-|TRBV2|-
CASRADYQTQYF
TGTGCCAGCAGAGCAGACTACCAAACGCAGTATTTT
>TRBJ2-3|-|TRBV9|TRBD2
CASSVGTSGTDTQYF
TGTGCCAGCAGCGTAGGTACTAGCGGCACAGATACGCAGTATTTT
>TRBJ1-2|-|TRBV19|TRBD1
CASNGQGDYGYTF
TGTGCCAGCAACGGACAGGGGGACTATGGCTACACCTTC
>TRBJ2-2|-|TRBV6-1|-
CASSSGELFF
TGTGCCAGCAGTTCCGGGGAGCTGTTTTTT
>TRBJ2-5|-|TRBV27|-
CASSLQGQETQYF
TGTGCCAGCAGTTTACAGGGCCAAGAGACCCAGTACTTC
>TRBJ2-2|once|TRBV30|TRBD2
CACHGTSGPHTNTGELFF
TGTGCCTGCCACGGGACTAGCGGGCCTCACACGAACACCGGGGAGCTGTTTTTT
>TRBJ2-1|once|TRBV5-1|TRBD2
CASSAPTSGMIHEQFF
TGCGCCAGCAGCGCCCCGACTAGCGGGATGATCCATGAGCAGTTCTTC
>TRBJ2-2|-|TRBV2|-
CASSVDTGELFF
TGTGCCAGCAGTGTAGACACCGGGGAGCTGTTTTTT
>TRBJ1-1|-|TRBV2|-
CASMRLSGDTEAFF
TGTGCCAGCATGAGGCTTTCTGGGGACACTGAAGCTTTCTTT
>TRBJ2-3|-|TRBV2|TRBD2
CASRRAGGSDTQYF
TGTGCCAGCAGGCGAGCGGGAGGGTCAGATACGCAGTATTTT
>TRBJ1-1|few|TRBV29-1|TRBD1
CSVGQGNTEAFF
TGCAGCGTAGGACAGGGGAACACTGAAGCTTTCTTT
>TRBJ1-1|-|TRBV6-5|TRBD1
CASSYRGLTAFF
TGTGCCAGCAGTTACAGGGGGCTTACAGCTTTCTTT
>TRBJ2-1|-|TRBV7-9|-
CASSLINEQFF
TGTGCCAGCAGCCTTATCAATGAGCAGTTCTTC
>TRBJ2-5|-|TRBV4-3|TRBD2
CASSQERAGGRPQYF
TGCGCCAGCAGCCAAGAAAGGGCGGGAGGCCGTCCCCAGTACTTC
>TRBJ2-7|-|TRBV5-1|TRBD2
CASSLRTSGRGIYEQYF
TGCGCAAGCAGCTTGAGGACTAGCGGGAGAGGGATCTACGAGCAGTACTTC
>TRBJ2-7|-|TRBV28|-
CASYQGFPYEQYF
TGTGCCAGCTATCAGGGGTTCCCCTACGAGCAGTACTTC
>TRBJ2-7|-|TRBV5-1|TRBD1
CASSPRDRGDEQYF
TGCGCCAGCAGCCCCAGGGACAGGGGGGACGAGCAGTACTTC
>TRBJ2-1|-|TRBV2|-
CASSEYGASYNEQFF
TGTGCCAGCAGTGAATATGGGGCTTCCTACAATGAGCAGTTCTTC
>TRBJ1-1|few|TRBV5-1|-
CASSTGTLGNTEAFF
TGCGCCAGCAGCACCGGGACACTGGGAAACACTGAAGCTTTCTTT
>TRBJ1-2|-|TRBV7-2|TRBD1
CASSLVDRVTRGYGYTF
TGTGCCAGCAGCTTAGTAGACAGGGTAACCCGGGGCTATGGCTACACCTTC